These T cell receptor beta chains were read from a single sample in a study of Ad26.COV2.S vaccination and SARS-CoV-2 variants. Sequencing used immunoSEQ multiplex PCR; TCRdb keeps in-frame clones, though not all of them. The sample shows under 400,000 clones, around 87% of them seen only once. Sequences were derived from peripheral blood, sampled in a trial of Ad26.COV2.S vaccine versus placebo. The receptor source for this set is a person aged 18 to 59 who received the Ad26.COV2.S COVID-19 vaccine or a placebo. Both conserved end residues are part of each CDR3. The D gene is left open where the match is weak. A row's size may be missing; if present it is once, few, many or a size class.

d_gene | j_gene | abundance | v_gene | CDR3aa | CDR3nt
. | TRBJ1-1 | . | TRBV4-1 | CASSPKTGPNTEAFF | TGCGCCAGCAGCCCAAAGACAGGCCCGAACACTGAAGCTTTCTTT
TRBD2 | TRBJ2-3 | . | TRBV4-2 | CASSQGTSGDTDTQYF | TGTGCCAGCAGCCAAGGGACTAGCGGGGATACAGATACGCAGTATTTT
. | TRBJ2-4 | . | TRBV18 | CASSPMFGDMNIQYF | TGTGCCAGCTCACCGATGTTTGGGGATATGAACATTCAGTACTTC
. | TRBJ1-4 | . | TRBV30 | CAWSVRGVGEKLFF | TGTGCCTGGAGTGTTCGAGGTGTAGGTGAAAAACTGTTTTTT
. | TRBJ1-1 | . | TRBV7-2 | CASSLRSLSPTEAFF | TGTGCCAGCAGCTTGCGATCGTTGTCCCCGACCGAAGCTTTCTTT
. | TRBJ1-2 | . | TRBV12-3/TRBV12-4 | CASSLESGGYTF | TGTGCCAGCAGTTTGGAAAGCGGGGGCTACACCTTC
TRBD2 | TRBJ2-3 | . | TRBV10-2 | CASSEPGLAGGTDTQYF | TGCGCCAGCAGTGAGCCCGGACTAGCGGGGGGCACAGATACGCAGTATTTT
. | TRBJ2-1 | . | TRBV11-1 | CASSSTARNEQFF | TGTGCCAGCAGCTCGACCGCTAGGAATGAGCAGTTCTTC
TRBD1 | TRBJ1-5 | . | TRBV19 | CASDGWTGRAQPQHF | TGTGCCTCCGACGGCTGGACAGGACGGGCCCAGCCCCAGCATTTT
TRBD2 | TRBJ2-3 | . | TRBV7-3 | CASSLAGPSTDTQYF | TGTGCCAGCAGTTTAGCGGGCCCAAGCACAGATACGCAGTATTTT
. | TRBJ2-4 | . | TRBV7-2 | CASSLQSWVAEAKNIQYF | TGTGCCAGCAGCTTACAGTCGTGGGTCGCGGAGGCCAAAAACATTCAGTACTTC
. | TRBJ2-3 | . | TRBV6-5 | CASSYSPRLGTDTQYF | TGTGCCAGCAGTTACTCCCCCAGACTAGGAACAGATACGCAGTATTTT
. | TRBJ2-7 | few | TRBV21-1 | CASSKVRRVEQYF | TGTGCCAGCAGCAAAGTACGTCGGGTCGAGCAGTACTTC
. | TRBJ1-4 | . | TRBV7-2 | CASSLALSPGRMFF | TGTGCCAGCAGCTTAGCGCTGAGTCCGGGGCGTATGTTTTTT
. | TRBJ2-7 | . | TRBV7-2 | CASSSPAYEQYF | TGTGCCAGCAGCTCGCCAGCCTACGAGCAGTACTTC
. | TRBJ1-2 | . | TRBV3-1/TRBV3-2 | CASRSGGNYGYTF | TGTGCCAGCAGGAGTGGGGGTAACTATGGCTACACCTTC
TRBD1 | TRBJ1-1 | . | TRBV6-5 | CASRWGQGMGTEAFF | TGTGCCAGCAGGTGGGGACAGGGCATGGGCACTGAAGCTTTCTTT
. | TRBJ1-3 | . | TRBV29-1 | CSVMPENTIYF | TGCAGCGTTATGCCCGAGAACACCATATATTTT
. | TRBJ2-7 | . | TRBV2 | CASRGALVYEQYF | TGTGCCAGCCGCGGGGCCCTCGTCTACGAGCAGTACTTC
. | TRBJ1-2 | . | TRBV14 | CASSPGRQGGYGYTF | TGTGCCAGCAGCCCTGGTCGTCAGGGCGGCTATGGCTACACCTTC
TRBD1 | TRBJ2-5 | . | TRBV6-2/TRBV6-3 | CASSQGVTQYF | TGTGCCAGCAGCCAGGGGGTGACCCAGTACTTC
TRBD1 | TRBJ2-3 | . | TRBV4-3 | CASSPSGTGGFTDTQYF | TGCGCCAGCAGCCCAAGTGGGACAGGGGGTTTCACAGATACGCAGTATTTT
. | TRBJ2-5 | . | TRBV6-5 | CASSYSRGRGETQYF | TGTGCCAGCAGTTACTCGAGGGGCAGGGGTGAGACCCAGTACTTC
. | TRBJ1-2 | . | TRBV11-2 | CASSFTGLGYGYTF | TGTGCCAGCAGCTTCACAGGGTTGGGCTATGGCTACACCTTC
. | TRBJ2-7 | . | TRBV2 | CASTLNYEQYF | TGTGCCAGCACCCTAAACTACGAGCAGTACTTC
. | TRBJ2-1 | . | TRBV5-1 | CASSLGRVRGEQFF | TGCGCCAGCAGCTTGGGGAGGGTACGGGGTGAGCAGTTCTTC
. | TRBJ2-1 | once | TRBV18 | CASSPHRGSGGYNEQFF | TGTGCCAGCTCACCCCACCGGGGCTCAGGAGGGTACAATGAGCAGTTCTTC
TRBD1 | TRBJ2-3 | . | TRBV3-1/TRBV3-2 | CASSQAFFPGTGGADTQYF | TGTGCCAGCAGCCAGGCGTTTTTCCCCGGGACAGGGGGCGCGGACACGCAGTATTTT
. | TRBJ2-1 | once | TRBV24-1 | CATSGPDVGNEQFF | TGTGCCACCAGTGGCCCCGACGTCGGCAATGAGCAGTTCTTC
. | TRBJ1-1 | . | TRBV7-2 | CASSPYQLTEAFF | TGTGCCAGCAGCCCTTATCAACTCACTGAAGCTTTCTTT
. | TRBJ1-4 | . | TRBV6-2/TRBV6-3 | CASSYWPKRREATNEKLFF | TGTGCCAGCAGTTATTGGCCCAAGAGGAGGGAAGCAACTAATGAAAAACTGTTTTTT
. | TRBJ1-1 | . | TRBV5-5 | CASSHSGAEAFF | TGTGCCAGCTCTCACTCGGGCGCTGAAGCTTTCTTT
. | TRBJ1-5 | . | TRBV4-1 | CASSQEGGTSPRPQHF | TGCGCCAGCAGCCAAGAAGGGGGGACATCCCCGAGGCCCCAGCATTTT
TRBD1 | TRBJ2-1 | once | TRBV19 | CASSMVGTANNEQFF | TGTGCCAGTAGTATGGTAGGGACAGCTAACAATGAGCAGTTCTTC
. | TRBJ1-1 | . | TRBV5-5 | CASSTGLKNTEAFF | TGTGCCAGCAGCACGGGACTGAAGAACACTGAAGCTTTCTTT
. | TRBJ1-1 | . | TRBV7-9 | CASSLLDGSTEAFF | TGTGCCAGCAGCTTATTGGATGGCAGCACTGAAGCTTTCTTT
. | TRBJ2-1 | once | TRBV5-6 | CASSSGRTREQFF | TGTGCCAGCAGCTCCGGACGGACCCGGGAGCAGTTCTTC
TRBD1 | TRBJ2-7 | . | TRBV9 | CASSPRGQGGPYEQYF | TGTGCCAGCAGCCCCCGGGGACAGGGTGGCCCCTACGAGCAGTACTTC
TRBD1 | TRBJ1-2 | few | TRBV5-5 | CASSEGTANYGYTF | TGTGCCAGCAGTGAAGGGACAGCTAACTATGGCTACACCTTC
TRBD1 | TRBJ1-2 | . | TRBV5-4 | CASSLGDRGYYGYTF | TGTGCCAGCAGCTTGGGGGACAGGGGGTACTATGGCTACACCTTC
TRBD1 | TRBJ1-1 | . | TRBV19 | CASLRTGTANTEAFF | TGTGCCAGTTTACGAACCGGGACAGCGAACACTGAAGCTTTCTTT
. | TRBJ2-7 | . | TRBV11-2 | CASSLEGGSYEQYF | TGTGCCAGCAGCTTAGAGGGGGGATCCTACGAGCAGTACTTC
TRBD1 | TRBJ1-2 | . | TRBV6-5 | CASSWTGEAYGYTF | TGTGCCAGCAGTTGGACAGGGGAAGCGTATGGCTACACCTTC
TRBD2 | TRBJ2-7 | . | TRBV7-2 | CASSAPSGGLYEQYF | TGTGCCAGCAGCGCCCCTAGCGGGGGGCTTTATGAGCAGTACTTC
TRBD1 | TRBJ2-6 | . | TRBV6-2/TRBV6-3 | CASSYPRTGVYSGANVLTF | TGTGCCAGCAGTTACCCTCGGACAGGGGTCTACTCTGGGGCCAACGTCCTGACTTTC
. | TRBJ2-5 | . | TRBV29-1 | CSVAPYGGLAQETQYF | TGCAGCGTTGCCCCCTACGGTGGGCTGGCACAAGAGACCCAGTACTTC
. | TRBJ1-2 | . | TRBV4-3 | CASSQDGTRGYTF | TGCGCCAGCAGCCAAGATGGAACCCGGGGCTACACCTTC
. | TRBJ2-7 | . | TRBV11-2 | CASSSSIGQYF | TGTGCCAGCAGCTCGAGTATAGGGCAGTACTTC
. | TRBJ1-3 | . | TRBV6-5 | CASSWGESSGNTIYF | TGTGCCAGCAGCTGGGGGGAGTCCTCTGGAAACACCATATATTTT
. | TRBJ1-3 | . | TRBV3-1/TRBV3-2 | CASSISTVSGNTIYF | TGTGCCAGCAGTATTTCGACGGTCTCTGGAAACACCATATATTTT
. | TRBJ2-2 | . | TRBV4-2 | CASSRAGENTGELFF | TGTGCCAGCAGCCGAGCCGGGGAGAACACCGGGGAGCTGTTTTTT